The present T cell receptor (beta chain) was sequenced within a study of blood T cell repertoires in COVID-19. V was trimmed by 6 bases and J by 0 bases, leaving 18 bases between them. The CDR3 contains 17 residues. Germline values: CDR1 LGHDT, CDR2 YNNKEL (reference sequence). In its sample, this clone was seen a few times. Data came from immunoSEQ multiplex PCR; TCRdb stores just in-frame clones and leaves some out. The sample consists of 110,000 to 150,000 clones, under 90% of them appearing once. What was sequenced was peripheral blood. This sequence was found in a human donor in a cohort sampled during active COVID-19. The rearrangement uses TRBV3-1 (or the pseudogene TRBV3-2) and TRBJ2-1; possible D gene TRBD2, 6 bases. The CDR3 sequence is CASRRDSGGVSYNEQFF. The CDR3, as DNA: TGTGCCAGCAGGCGAGATAGCGGAGGGGTCTCCTACAATGAGCAGTTCTTC.